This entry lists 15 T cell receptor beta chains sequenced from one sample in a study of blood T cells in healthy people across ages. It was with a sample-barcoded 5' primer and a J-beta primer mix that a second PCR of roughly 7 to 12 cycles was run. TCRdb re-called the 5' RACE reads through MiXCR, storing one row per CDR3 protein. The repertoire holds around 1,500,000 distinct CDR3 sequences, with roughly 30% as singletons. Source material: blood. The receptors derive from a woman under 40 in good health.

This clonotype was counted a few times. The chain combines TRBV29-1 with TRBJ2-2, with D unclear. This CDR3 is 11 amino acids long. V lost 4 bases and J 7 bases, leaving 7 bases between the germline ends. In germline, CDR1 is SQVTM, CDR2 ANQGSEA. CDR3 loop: CSVVTNGELFF. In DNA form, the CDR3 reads TGCAGCGTTGTTACGAACGGGGAGCTGTTTTTT.

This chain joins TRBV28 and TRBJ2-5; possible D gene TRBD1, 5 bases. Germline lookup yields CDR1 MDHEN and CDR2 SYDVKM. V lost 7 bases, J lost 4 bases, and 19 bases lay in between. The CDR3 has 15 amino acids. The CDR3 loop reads CASTFRFRVGETQYF. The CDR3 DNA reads TGTGCCAGCACCTTCAGGTTCAGGGTTGGAGAGACCCAGTACTTC.

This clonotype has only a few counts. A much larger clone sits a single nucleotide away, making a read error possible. The CDR3 DNA reads TGCAGCGTTGAACTTCTGGGAGGGTACCAAGAGACCCAGTTCTTC. This sequence encodes CSVELLGGYQETQFF. The gene calls are TRBV29-1 and TRBJ2-5; TRBD2 agrees at 7 bases. The better agreement between TRBJ2-1 and the DNA end casts doubt on the J call. CDR3 length: 15 residues. CDR1 is SQVTM and CDR2 is ANQGSEA in the germline V gene.

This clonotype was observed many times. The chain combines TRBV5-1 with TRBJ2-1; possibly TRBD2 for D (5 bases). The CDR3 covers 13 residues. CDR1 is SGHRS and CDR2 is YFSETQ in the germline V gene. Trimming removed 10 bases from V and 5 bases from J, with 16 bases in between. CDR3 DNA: TGCGCCTCCCGGGATTACCTCGACAATGAGCAGTTCTTC. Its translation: CASRDYLDNEQFF.

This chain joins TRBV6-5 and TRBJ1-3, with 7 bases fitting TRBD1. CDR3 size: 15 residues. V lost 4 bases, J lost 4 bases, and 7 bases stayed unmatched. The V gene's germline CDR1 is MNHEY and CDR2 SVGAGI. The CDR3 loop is CASSSQTGSGNTIYF. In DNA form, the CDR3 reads TGTGCCAGCAGTTCGCAGACAGGGTCCGGAAACACCATATATTTT.

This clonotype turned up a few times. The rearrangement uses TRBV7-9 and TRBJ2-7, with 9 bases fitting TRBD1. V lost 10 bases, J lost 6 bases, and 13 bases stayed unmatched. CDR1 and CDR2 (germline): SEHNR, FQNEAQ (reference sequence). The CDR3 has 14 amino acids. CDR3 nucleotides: TGTGCCACTCGGGCCGGACAGGGGACGATCGAGCAGTACTTC. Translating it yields CATRAGQGTIEQYF.

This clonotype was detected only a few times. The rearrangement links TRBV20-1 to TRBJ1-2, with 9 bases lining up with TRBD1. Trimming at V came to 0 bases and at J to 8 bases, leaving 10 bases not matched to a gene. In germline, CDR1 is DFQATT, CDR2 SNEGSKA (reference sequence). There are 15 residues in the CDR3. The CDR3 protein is CSAREGSGQGRGYTF. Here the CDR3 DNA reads TGCAGTGCTAGAGAAGGGTCGGGACAGGGAAGGGGCTACACCTTC.

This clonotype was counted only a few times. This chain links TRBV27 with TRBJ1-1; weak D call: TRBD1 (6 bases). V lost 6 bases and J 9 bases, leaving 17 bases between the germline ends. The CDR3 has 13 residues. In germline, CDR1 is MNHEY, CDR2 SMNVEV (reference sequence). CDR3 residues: CASSILQGGKAFF. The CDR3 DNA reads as TGTGCCAGCAGCATCCTACAGGGAGGAAAAGCTTTCTTT.

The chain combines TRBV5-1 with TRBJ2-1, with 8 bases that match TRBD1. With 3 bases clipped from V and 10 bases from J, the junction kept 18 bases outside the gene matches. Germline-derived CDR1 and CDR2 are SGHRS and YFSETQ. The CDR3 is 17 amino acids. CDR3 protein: CASSSPLLDRAVVEQFF. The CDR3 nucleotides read TGCGCCAGCAGCTCCCCCTTGCTGGACAGGGCAGTCGTGGAGCAGTTCTTC.

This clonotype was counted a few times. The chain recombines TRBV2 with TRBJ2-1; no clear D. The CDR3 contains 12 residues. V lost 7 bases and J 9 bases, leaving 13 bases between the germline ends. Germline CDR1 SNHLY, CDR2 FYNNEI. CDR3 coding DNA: TGTGCCAGCAAAGCCTTTTCGGGTGAGCAGTTCTTC. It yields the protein CASKAFSGEQFF. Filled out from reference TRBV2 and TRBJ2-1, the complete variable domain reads EPEVTQTPSHQVTQMGQEVILRCVPISNHLYFYWYRQILGQKVEFLVSFYNNEISEKSEIFDDQFSVERPDGSNFTLKIRSTKLEDSAMYFCASKAFSGEQFFGPGTRLTVL.

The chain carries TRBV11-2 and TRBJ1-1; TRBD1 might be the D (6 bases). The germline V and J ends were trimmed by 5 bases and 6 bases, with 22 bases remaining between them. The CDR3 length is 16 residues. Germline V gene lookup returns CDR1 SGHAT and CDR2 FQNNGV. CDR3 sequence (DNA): TGTGCCAGCAGCAGAACCGAGGGGGTTAAACGGTCTGAAGCTTTCTTT. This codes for CASSRTEGVKRSEAFF.

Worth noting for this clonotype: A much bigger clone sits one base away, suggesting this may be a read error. The CDR3 spells CASSPSQAGWSYNEQYF. The CDR3 nucleotides are TGTGCCAGCAGTCCTTCACAGGCCGGGTGGTCCTACAATGAGCAGTACTTC. The V and J genes are TRBV12-3 or TRBV12-4 and TRBJ2-1; TRBD1 might be the D (5 bases). The DNA end lines up better with TRBJ2-7; the J call may be wrong. This CDR3 comprises 17 residues.

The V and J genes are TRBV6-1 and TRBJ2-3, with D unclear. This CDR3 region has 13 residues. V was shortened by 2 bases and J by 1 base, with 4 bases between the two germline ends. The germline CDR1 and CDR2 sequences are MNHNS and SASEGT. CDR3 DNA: TGTGCCAGCAGTGAACTAGGCACAGATACGCAGTATTTT. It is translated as CASSELGTDTQYF.

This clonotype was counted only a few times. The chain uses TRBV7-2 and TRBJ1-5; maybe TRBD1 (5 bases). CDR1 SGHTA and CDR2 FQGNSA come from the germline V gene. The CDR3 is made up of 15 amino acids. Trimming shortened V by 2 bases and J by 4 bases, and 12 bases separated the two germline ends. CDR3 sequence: CASSLQDSQNQPQHF. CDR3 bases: TGTGCCAGCAGCTTACAAGACAGCCAAAATCAGCCCCAGCATTTT.

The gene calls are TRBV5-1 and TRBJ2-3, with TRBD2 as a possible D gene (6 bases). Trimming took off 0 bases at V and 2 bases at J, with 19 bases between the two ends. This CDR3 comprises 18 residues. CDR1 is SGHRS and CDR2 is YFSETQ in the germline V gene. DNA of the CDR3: TGCGCCAGCAGCTTGGAGGGTACCGGAGGGGCGAACACAGATACGCAGTATTTT. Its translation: CASSLEGTGGANTDTQYF.